Listed here is a single T cell receptor (beta chain). CDR1 is SGHAT, CDR2 FQNNGV, per germline. The CDR3 totals 14 residues. V was trimmed by 7 bases and J by 0 bases, leaving 11 bases between them. Some clones are missing from TCRdb's copy, which holds only in-frame ones; the method was immunoSEQ multiplex PCR. Of approximately 31,000 clones listed, about 88% are singletons. This sample was included in a study of T cells in localized non-small cell lung cancer. Sequences were derived from peripheral blood, sampled before any cancer treatment. The TCR sequence derives from a female donor older than 55 with stage I lung adenocarcinoma. The rearrangement joins TRBV11-2 to TRBJ2-3; maybe TRBD2 (6 bases). Here the CDR3 DNA reads TGTGCCAGCACCGGGACTTATAGCACAGATACGCAGTATTTT. The encoded protein is CASTGTYSTDTQYF.